The 29 T cell receptor beta chains listed next were all sequenced from one sample in a study of control samples from healthy donors and cancer patients. Data came from immunoSEQ multiplex PCR; TCRdb stores just in-frame clones and leaves some out. The sample holds under 80,000 clones; roughly 93% are singletons and the top ten take 0.95% to 1.5%. Material: PBMCs. The source is a woman between 35 and 50 years old with lung cancer.

The chain employs TRBV7-6 and TRBJ2-3, with no clear D. The V end was cut by 6 bases, the J end by 6 bases, with 16 bases between. The CDR3 consists of 14 residues. CDR1 is SGHVS and CDR2 is FNYEAQ in the germline V gene. The CDR3 loop reads CASSSLTGRDTQYF. In DNA, the CDR3 is TGTGCCAGCAGTTCACTGACTGGTCGGGATACGCAGTATTTT.

This sequence joins TRBV5-1 and TRBJ1-5; 7 bases map to TRBD1. The CDR3 contains 14 residues. The germline gives CDR1 SGHRS, CDR2 YFSETQ. The V segment lost 0 bases and the J segment 11 bases; nucleotides outside the gene matches: 8. The CDR3 DNA sequence: TGCGCCAGCAGCTTGGGGACAGGTAGTATGACCCAGCATTTT. Encoded protein: CASSLGTGSMTQHF.

The genes are TRBV12-3 or TRBV12-4 and TRBJ1-1; D possibly corresponds to TRBD1 (5 bases). The CDR3 is made up of 13 amino acids. The V and J ends lost 1 base and 12 bases respectively, with 15 bases between them. The CDR3 region is CASSLGSVRGTFF. The CDR3 DNA sequence: TGTGCCAGCAGTTTAGGGTCAGTAAGGGGAACTTTCTTT.

J is TRBJ1-1 and V is TRBV7-9; no definite D call. The CDR3 consists of 13 residues. CDR1 SEHNR and CDR2 FQNEAQ come from the germline V gene (reference sequence). Trimming cost V 1 base and J 4 bases, with 7 bases left between them. The DNA of the CDR3 is TGTGCCAGCAGCTTAGGAGGGCGCACTGAAGCTTTCTTT. Its protein product is CASSLGGRTEAFF.

The chain links TRBV30 to TRBJ1-1; TRBD1 agrees at 7 bases. J gave up 1 base and V 4 bases, and 3 bases lay outside the gene matches. From germline, CDR1 is GTSNPN and CDR2 SVGIG (reference sequence). The CDR3 has 13 residues. The CDR3 coding sequence is TGTGCCTGGAAGAGACAGGGGAACACTGAAGCTTTCTTT. This translates into CAWKRQGNTEAFF.

The chain uses TRBV25-1 and TRBJ2-3; 13 bases agree with TRBD2. Germline CDR1 MGHDK, CDR2 SYGVNS. V trimming: 4 bases; J trimming: 6 bases; junction bases outside the gene matches: 7. The CDR3 consists of 16 residues. The DNA of the CDR3 is TGTGCCAGCAGTGTTCTTACTAGCGGGGGGGACGATACGCAGTATTTT. Translated: CASSVLTSGGDDTQYF.

The chain recombines TRBV10-1 with TRBJ2-7; D remains ambiguous. Trimming took off 0 bases at V and 5 bases at J, with 14 bases between the two ends. This CDR3 is 15 amino acids long. Germline V gives CDR1 WNHNN, CDR2 SYGVQD (reference sequence). The CDR3 loop reads CASSESPRGIDEQYF. The CDR3 DNA reads TGCGCCAGCAGTGAGTCCCCCAGAGGAATCGACGAGCAGTACTTC.

The rearrangement joins TRBV2 to TRBJ2-7; 10 bases are shared with TRBD1. Germline-derived CDR1 and CDR2 are SNHLY and FYNNEI. The CDR3 has 13 residues. V shed 6 bases, J shed 4 bases, and the junction held 3 bases outside the gene matches. The CDR3 sequence is CASRTGGGYEQYF. The CDR3 coding sequence is TGTGCCAGCAGGACAGGGGGCGGTTACGAGCAGTACTTC. Based on the CDR3 plus reference TRBV2 and TRBJ2-7, the full variable domain is EPEVTQTPSHQVTQMGQEVILRCVPISNHLYFYWYRQILGQKVEFLVSFYNNEISEKSEIFDDQFSVERPDGSNFTLKIRSTKLEDSAMYFCASRTGGGYEQYFGPGTRLTVT.

V gene TRBV19 combines with J gene TRBJ1-4, with 7 bases fitting TRBD1. The ends lost 7 bases at V and 7 bases at J; junction bases unmatched: 12. Germline CDR1 LNHDA, CDR2 SQIVND (reference sequence). This CDR3 has 15 residues. The CDR3 DNA reads TGTGCCAGTACTCCGACAGGGTATGGTAGTGAAAAACTGTTTTTT. This encodes CASTPTGYGSEKLFF.

J is TRBJ1-1 and V is TRBV30; tentative D call: TRBD1 (5 bases). Germline lookup yields CDR1 GTSNPN and CDR2 SVGIG (reference sequence). The V and J ends lost 3 bases and 4 bases respectively, with 18 bases between them. The CDR3 is made up of 15 amino acids. Here the CDR3 reads CAWSRWGTEITEAFF. CDR3 DNA: TGTGCCTGGAGCCGCTGGGGGACGGAGATCACTGAAGCTTTCTTT.

This clone was counted once. The chain employs TRBV24-1 and TRBJ2-1; D remains unclear. V was pared by 3 bases and J by 6 bases, with 5 bases between. Germline values: CDR1 KGHDR, CDR2 SFDVKD. The CDR3 has 12 residues. The CDR3 sequence is CATSDVLNEQFF. CDR3 nucleotide sequence: TGTGCCACCAGTGATGTCCTCAATGAGCAGTTCTTC.

The CDR3 nucleotides read TGTGCCAGCAGCCAAGAGGGGGATGGCACAGATACGCAGTATTTT. The encoded protein is CASSQEGDGTDTQYF. The rearrangement uses TRBV7-9 and TRBJ2-3; tentatively, D is TRBD1 (6 bases). Germline CDR1 SEHNR, CDR2 FQNEAQ (reference sequence). The V end was cut by 5 bases, the J end by 1 base, with 13 bases between. The CDR3 totals 15 residues.

This rearrangement joins TRBV5-1 to TRBJ2-1, with 9 bases identical to TRBD1. The junction had 3 bases not matched to a gene; V was cut back by 0 bases and J by 8 bases. The CDR3 has 14 residues. CDR1 and CDR2 from the germline V gene are SGHRS and YFSETQ. The CDR3 region has the DNA TGCGCCAGCAGCTTGGGACAGGGGGAGGATGAGCAGTTCTTC. This encodes CASSLGQGEDEQFF.

The rearrangement uses TRBV28 and TRBJ1-2, with a possible D match to TRBD1 (6 bases). V lost 6 bases to trimming and J lost 2 bases, with 19 bases between them. CDR1 is MDHEN, CDR2 SYDVKM, per germline. The CDR3 has 16 amino acids. The CDR3 DNA reads as TGTGCCAGCAGCGTTCGGGGGGGCCGTCCAAACTATGGCTACACCTTC. This encodes CASSVRGGRPNYGYTF.

This sequence joins TRBV30 and TRBJ1-1, with D tentatively TRBD1 (5 bases). Looked up from germline, CDR1 is GTSNPN and CDR2 is SVGIG (reference sequence). The CDR3 loop spans 11 amino acids. V lost 3 bases to trimming and J lost 3 bases, with 5 bases between them. The CDR3 sequence is CAWRGDTEAFF. CDR3 nucleotides: TGTGCCTGGAGGGGGGACACTGAAGCTTTCTTT.

The chain employs TRBV19 and TRBJ1-2, with D unclear. The CDR3 covers 13 residues. CDR1 LNHDA and CDR2 SQIVND come from the germline V gene (reference sequence). V dropped 4 bases and J dropped 7 bases, with 13 bases sitting between them. CDR3 amino acids: CASSTTGMGGYTF. CDR3 sequence (DNA): TGTGCCAGTAGTACCACGGGGATGGGTGGCTACACCTTC.

The chain joins TRBV7-9 to TRBJ1-2; tentatively, D is TRBD1 (5 bases). Trimming left V 0 bases short and J 0 bases short, with 11 bases between. CDR1 SEHNR and CDR2 FQNEAQ come from the germline V gene (reference sequence). The CDR3 extends over 16 amino acids. The CDR3 loop reads CASSLAWDGPNYGYTF. The CDR3 bases are TGTGCCAGCAGCTTAGCGTGGGACGGGCCTAACTATGGCTACACCTTC.

This clone was observed once. The chain employs TRBV10-3 and TRBJ2-4; a weak D match, TRBD2 (6 bases). Between the trimmed V and J ends, which lost 4 bases and 7 bases, there was a span of 11 bases. Germline CDR1 and CDR2: ENHRY and SYGVKD. The CDR3 length is 13 residues. The CDR3 DNA follows: TGTGCCATCAGTGTAGTACGGGAGAACATTCAGTACTTC. Translating it yields CAISVVRENIQYF.

This chain connects TRBV29-1 to TRBJ1-2; 8 nucleotides match TRBD1. This CDR3 spans 12 amino acids. CDR1 is SQVTM and CDR2 is ANQGSEA in the germline V gene. The trim removed 3 bases at V and 9 bases at J, leaving 6 bases unmatched. The CDR3 reads CSVDSTGDSYTF. DNA of the CDR3: TGCAGCGTTGACTCGACAGGGGATAGCTACACCTTC.

The chain recombines TRBV9 with TRBJ1-4; D not resolved. Trimming shortened V by 1 base and J by 0 bases, and 7 bases separated the two germline ends. The CDR3 extends over 15 amino acids. Germline loops: CDR1 SGDLS, CDR2 YYNGEE. The CDR3 DNA reads TGTGCCAGCAGCGTAATGGATGCAACTAATGAAAAACTGTTTTTT. It yields the protein CASSVMDATNEKLFF.

V and J are TRBV9 and TRBJ2-2; D remains unclear. This CDR3 comprises 13 residues. CDR1 is SGDLS, CDR2 YYNGEE, per germline. V was shortened by 4 bases and J by 6 bases, with 10 bases between the two germline ends. In DNA form, the CDR3 reads TGTGCCAGCAGCCGGCTTGGCCCCGGGGAGCTGTTTTTT. This gives the protein CASSRLGPGELFF.

The chain is built from TRBV18 and TRBJ1-2; TRBD1 aligns across 9 bases. Germline V gene sequence: CDR1 KGHSH, CDR2 LQKENI. CDR3 length: 14 residues. Losses at the gene ends were 6 bases for V and 2 bases for J; bases not matched to a gene: 4. This CDR3 is CASSRDRENYGYTF. CDR3 coding DNA: TGTGCCAGCTCTCGGGACAGGGAGAACTATGGCTACACCTTC.

J is TRBJ1-1 and V is TRBV6-1, with D uncertain. The germline CDR1 and CDR2 sequences are MNHNS and SASEGT. The CDR3 totals 12 residues. The CDR3 reads CTSGRRNTEAFF. The CDR3, as DNA: TGTACCTCCGGGAGGAGGAACACTGAAGCTTTCTTT.

This chain links TRBV3-1 (or the pseudogene TRBV3-2) with TRBJ2-2, with D hard to call. Between the trimmed V and J ends, which lost 0 bases and 6 bases, there was a span of 17 bases. The CDR3 runs to 17 residues. Germline CDR1 LGHDT, CDR2 YNNKEL (reference sequence). This CDR3 is CASSQDALQQWAGELFF. The CDR3 nucleotides are TGTGCCAGCAGCCAAGATGCCCTTCAACAATGGGCCGGGGAGCTGTTTTTT.

This sequence joins TRBV6-5 and TRBJ2-7; 10 bases fit TRBD2. Per the germline V gene, CDR1 is MNHEY and CDR2 is SVGAGI. V gave up 4 bases and J gave up 4 bases; unmatched junction bases: 7. The CDR3 is made up of 15 amino acids. The CDR3 region is CASSSTGLAVYEQYF. For the CDR3, the DNA is TGTGCCAGCAGTTCTACCGGACTAGCGGTATACGAGCAGTACTTC.

The rearrangement links TRBV9 to TRBJ2-7; tentatively, D is TRBD1 or TRBD2 (6 bases each). The germline V gene has CDR1 SGDLS and CDR2 YYNGEE. The length of the CDR3 is 14 residues. V lost 2 bases to trimming and J lost 6 bases, with 15 bases between them. CDR3 coding DNA: TGTGCCAGCAGCGTGTCCATGGGGGGCGTCGAGCAGTACTTC. It encodes CASSVSMGGVEQYF.

The chain employs TRBV6-6 and TRBJ1-1, with D possibly being TRBD1 (6 bases). V lost 0 bases and J 8 bases, leaving 10 bases between the germline ends. This CDR3 is 13 amino acids long. The germline V gene encodes CDR1 MNHNY and CDR2 SVGAGI (reference sequence). CDR3: CASSYSTGPEAFF. The CDR3 DNA sequence: TGTGCCAGCAGTTACTCTACAGGGCCCGAAGCTTTCTTT.

The chain recombines TRBV6-5 with TRBJ2-7; TRBD1 agrees at 7 bases. The V segment lost 11 bases and the J segment 3 bases; nucleotides outside the gene matches: 7. Germline-derived CDR1 and CDR2 are MNHEY and SVGAGI. This CDR3 comprises 12 residues. The CDR3 is CACGQALYEQYF. The DNA of the CDR3 is TGTGCCTGCGGACAGGCCCTCTACGAGCAGTACTTC.

The V gene is TRBV18, the J gene TRBJ1-5; weak D call: TRBD1 (5 bases). V was shortened by 6 bases and J by 0 bases, with 9 bases between the two germline ends. CDR1 is KGHSH and CDR2 is LQKENI in the germline V gene. There are 14 residues in the CDR3. The CDR3 sequence is CASSDSYSNQPQHF. DNA of the CDR3: TGTGCCAGCTCCGACAGTTATAGCAATCAGCCCCAGCATTTT.